These 21 T cell receptor beta chains were sequenced from one sample in a study of cytomegalovirus exposure and HLA in healthy donors. With 60 Vbeta and 13 Jbeta primers, the PCR was carried out. Profiling relied on immunoSEQ multiplex PCR, and the TCRdb table lists in-frame clones only, not all of them. The table has over 150,000 clones, more than 70% seen once; the top ten hold over 1.3%. The sample taken for sequencing was PBMCs. The receptors here all came from a man in his sixties in good health and CMV-seronegative.

This clone was found once. The rearrangement links TRBV4-2 to TRBJ1-2; 7 nucleotides agree with TRBD1. Germline V gives CDR1 LGHNA, CDR2 YNFKEQ. The CDR3 is made up of 19 amino acids. V shed 0 bases and J 1 base; nucleotides not matched to a gene: 14. The CDR3 DNA sequence: TGTGCCAGCAGCCAAGACCTGTTCGGGGGACAGTCTCATAACTATGGCTACACCTTC. Translating gives CASSQDLFGGQSHNYGYTF.

The sample holds a few counts of this clone. The chain couples TRBV19 to TRBJ2-7; TRBD1 matches at 10 bases. The CDR3 length is 15 residues. Unmatched junction bases numbered 10, after V lost 6 bases and J lost 5 bases. Germline assignment: CDR1 LNHDA and CDR2 SQIVND (reference sequence). The DNA for the CDR3 is TGTGCCAGTAGCGTGGGACAGGGGAATATCCACGAGCAGTACTTC. Its protein is CASSVGQGNIHEQYF.

J is TRBJ1-1 and V is TRBV11-2; TRBD1 aligns across 7 bases. The germline V gene has CDR1 SGHAT and CDR2 FQNNGV. The J segment lost 1 base and the V segment lost 4 bases, leaving 3 bases of the junction unmatched. The CDR3 sequence is 14 residues long. CDR3 in amino acids: CASSSGQTNTEAFF. CDR3 nucleotide sequence: TGTGCCAGCAGCTCGGGACAGACGAACACTGAAGCTTTCTTT.

This chain links TRBV5-6 with TRBJ1-1; no firm D call. The V gene's germline CDR1 is SGHDT and CDR2 YYEEEE. This CDR3 has 12 residues. Trimming removed 5 bases at V and 2 bases at J, with 7 bases between. The DNA of the CDR3 is TGTGCCAGCAGACTGCAAAACACTGAAGCTTTCTTT. Its protein product is CASRLQNTEAFF.

The chain joins TRBV10-3 to TRBJ1-5; perhaps TRBD1 as D (5 bases). Germline-derived CDR1 and CDR2 are ENHRY and SYGVKD. Deletions cut 6 bases from V and 4 bases from J, with 10 bases between. The CDR3 is 13 amino acids. In nucleotides, the CDR3 is TGTGCCATCAGCGGGGGGGGGAATCAGCCCCAGCATTTT. Residues: CAISGGGNQPQHF.

The chain carries TRBV10-1 and TRBJ1-5; the D gene is possibly TRBD1 (5 bases). Germline CDR1 reads WNHNN; CDR2 reads SYGVQD (reference sequence). With 7 bases removed from V and 0 bases from J, the gap between germline ends came to 13 bases. The CDR3 runs to 15 residues. As DNA, the CDR3 is TGCGCCAGCAAGCCGGACATTTATAGCAATCAGCCCCAGCATTTT. The encoded protein is CASKPDIYSNQPQHF.

The chain employs TRBV7-8 and TRBJ1-2, with D hard to call. The CDR3 loop spans 15 amino acids. Trimming removed 3 bases from V and 6 bases from J, with 17 bases in between. In germline, CDR1 is SGHVS, CDR2 FQNEAQ. The CDR3 DNA sequence: TGTGCCAGCAGCTTTGAAGTTTCGATGAGCAATGGCTACACCTTC. Protein sequence: CASSFEVSMSNGYTF.

The chain is built from TRBV27 and TRBJ2-5; D may be TRBD2 (6 bases). Between the trimmed V and J ends, which lost 5 bases and 4 bases, there was a span of 14 bases. Germline loops: CDR1 MNHEY, CDR2 SMNVEV (reference sequence). There are 14 residues in the CDR3. The CDR3, as DNA: TGTGCCAGCAGTACGCTAGGAGGGAGAGAGACCCAGTACTTC. Encoded protein: CASSTLGGRETQYF.

The genes are TRBV30 and TRBJ2-2, with TRBD1 identical over 7 bases. Trimming took 4 bases from V and 0 from J; bases not matched to a gene: 2. This CDR3 region has 14 residues. CDR1 and CDR2 (germline): GTSNPN, SVGIG (reference sequence). CDR3 sequence: CAWKDRSNTGELFF. DNA of the CDR3: TGTGCCTGGAAGGACAGGTCGAACACCGGGGAGCTGTTTTTT.

The chain couples TRBV7-8 to TRBJ2-2, with TRBD2 matching over 7 bases. The trim removed 0 bases at V and 3 bases at J, leaving 10 bases unmatched. There are 18 residues in the CDR3. Germline V gene data show CDR1 as SGHVS and CDR2 as FQNEAQ. The chain's CDR3 is CASSLARTWTRDTGELFF. The CDR3 region has the DNA TGTGCCAGCAGCTTAGCTAGAACTTGGACTAGAGACACCGGGGAGCTGTTTTTT.

This clone has only a few counts. The V and J genes are TRBV6-5 and TRBJ1-1; 8 bases fit TRBD1. The CDR3 is made up of 13 amino acids. The ends lost 6 bases at V and 3 bases at J; junction bases unmatched: 3. Germline-derived CDR1 and CDR2 are MNHEY and SVGAGI. CDR3 in DNA: TGTGCCAGCAGGAGGGACAGGCACACTGAAGCTTTCTTT. As protein: CASRRDRHTEAFF.

In nucleotides, the CDR3 is TGCGCCAGCAGCCCCGGAGACTCTGGAAACACCATATATTTT. Protein product: CASSPGDSGNTIYF. This chain joins TRBV5-1 and TRBJ1-3, with D hard to call. V was shortened by 4 bases and J by 0 bases, with 8 bases between the two germline ends. The CDR3 runs 14 residues. CDR1 is SGHRS, CDR2 YFSETQ, per germline.

CDR3 residues: CASSYGAGTDTQYF. CDR3 sequence (DNA): TGTGCCAGCAGCTATGGGGCCGGGACAGATACGCAGTATTTT. The chain uses TRBV7-6 and TRBJ2-3, with D perhaps matching TRBD1 (5 bases). Per the germline V gene, CDR1 is SGHVS and CDR2 is FNYEAQ. The length of the CDR3 is 14 residues. Trimming removed 4 bases from V and 3 bases from J, with 11 bases in between.

V is TRBV7-3 and J is TRBJ2-2; tentative D call: TRBD2 (5 bases). Germline values: CDR1 SGHTA, CDR2 FQGTGA. This CDR3 is built from 17 residues. Trimming took 1 base from V and 4 from J, leaving 16 bases between them. In nucleotides, the CDR3 is TGTGCCAGCAGCTTAATGTCGGCCAGGACTTTCACCGGGGAGCTGTTTTTT. It is translated as CASSLMSARTFTGELFF.

This chain uses TRBV11-2 with TRBJ2-7; D not certain. The CDR3 is 14 amino acids. Germline-derived CDR1 and CDR2 are SGHAT and FQNNGV. Trimming removed 2 bases at V and 2 bases at J, with 10 bases between. The CDR3 protein is CASSLTDDTYEQYF. The CDR3 DNA reads as TGTGCCAGCAGCTTAACAGACGACACCTACGAGCAGTACTTC.

The V gene is TRBV18, the J gene TRBJ1-1; D is perhaps TRBD1 (5 bases). The V gene's germline CDR1 is KGHSH and CDR2 LQKENI. Trimming left V 3 bases short and J 1 base short, with 15 bases between. This CDR3 comprises 16 residues. The CDR3 region has the DNA TGTGCCAGCTCACCGTTTCAGGGTTCAGGGAACACTGAAGCTTTCTTT. It codes for CASSPFQGSGNTEAFF.

A remark on this clone: Other DNA sequences in the same sample also yield this CDR3. The J gene is TRBJ2-2, the V gene TRBV4-3, with 8 bases identical to TRBD1. CDR3 length equals 16 residues. The V gene's germline CDR1 is LGHNA and CDR2 YSLEER. The V segment lost 4 bases and the J segment 3 bases; nucleotides outside the gene matches: 7. The CDR3 loop reads CASSLRTGPHTGELFF. CDR3 in DNA: TGCGCCAGCAGCCTAAGGACAGGGCCGCACACCGGGGAGCTGTTTTTT.

The rearrangement links TRBV7-9 to TRBJ2-3, with D uncertain. The CDR3 loop spans 11 amino acids. V was cut by 5 bases and J by 12 bases, with 12 bases left in between. From germline, CDR1 is SEHNR and CDR2 FQNEAQ (reference sequence). The CDR3 loop reads CASSQTFHQYF. In DNA, the CDR3 is TGTGCCAGCAGCCAAACATTTCATCAGTATTTT. Complete variable domain (other parts from reference TRBV7-9 and TRBJ2-3): DTGVSQNPRHKITKRGQNVTFRCDPISEHNRLYWYRQTLGQGPEFLTYFQNEAQLEKSRLLSDRFSAERPKGSFSTLEIQRTEQGDSAMYLCASSQTFHQYFGPGTRLTVL.

Only one count was recorded for this clone. The V call is TRBV19, the J call TRBJ1-1; the D gene is possibly TRBD1 (5 bases). CDR1 is LNHDA, CDR2 SQIVND, per germline (reference sequence). This CDR3 is 15 amino acids long. Trimming stripped 6 bases from V and 0 bases from J, with 14 bases between. CDR3 sequence reads: CASSSRSQVNTEAFF. CDR3 in DNA: TGTGCCAGTAGCTCCCGGTCACAGGTGAACACTGAAGCTTTCTTT.

The V and J genes are TRBV11-2 and TRBJ2-3, with TRBD2 matching over 15 bases. Unmatched junction bases numbered 5, after V lost 5 bases and J lost 5 bases. The V gene's germline CDR1 is SGHAT and CDR2 FQNNGV. The CDR3 runs 16 residues. CDR3 sequence (DNA): TGTGCCAGCAGCCGTGGACTAGCGGGAGGGGTAGATACGCAGTATTTT. This codes for CASSRGLAGGVDTQYF.

The chain recombines TRBV18 with TRBJ2-5; D perhaps matches TRBD2 (5 bases). Trimming pared 3 bases from V and 4 bases from J, leaving 12 bases between. CDR3 length: 14 residues. Looked up from germline, CDR1 is KGHSH and CDR2 is LQKENI. As DNA, the CDR3 is TGTGCCAGCTCACCTGTTGAGGGCCGAGAGACCCAGTACTTC. As protein: CASSPVEGRETQYF.